These 15 T cell receptor beta chains originate from one sample sequenced in a study of metastatic and nonmetastatic thyroid tumors. Every patient underwent thyroid surgery untreated. Via MiXCR, TCRdb re-called the PCR reads. The data contain approximately 38,000 clones, about 16% of them singletons. The sample taken for sequencing was blood. These receptors were obtained from a female donor with papillary thyroid cancer or a benign thyroid nodule (not recorded which). Some clones in this sample may be carry-over from other donors' samples.

This chain uses TRBV4-1 with TRBJ2-7, with D hard to call. This CDR3 region has 14 residues. The germline V gene encodes CDR1 MGHRA and CDR2 YSYEKL. The V and J ends lost 5 bases and 0 bases respectively, with 11 bases between them. This CDR3 reads CASSITVSSYEQYF. CDR3 nucleotide sequence: TGCGCCAGCAGCATTACCGTCTCCTCCTACGAGCAGTACTTC.

This clone was counted at least ten times. This chain uses TRBV5-1 with TRBJ2-3; 9 positions agree with TRBD2. The CDR3 has 18 residues. CDR1 is SGHRS, CDR2 YFSETQ, per germline. The V gene end was trimmed by 0 bases and the J gene end by 4 bases; junction bases not matched to a gene: 12. The DNA for the CDR3 is TGCGCCAGCAGCTTGGGGTGGGGTAGCGGGGGAGATGCAGATACGCAGTATTTT. It is translated as CASSLGWGSGGDADTQYF.

The sample holds a few counts of this clone. The chain has TRBV7-3 and TRBJ1-6; D is uncertain. CDR3 size: 12 residues. With 5 bases removed from V and 10 bases from J, the gap between germline ends came to 9 bases. CDR1 is SGHTA and CDR2 is FQGTGA in the germline V gene. The CDR3 is CASSSLRSPLHF. The CDR3 region has the DNA TGTGCCAGCAGCAGCCTCCGGTCACCCCTCCACTTT.

Note on this clone: A much more abundant neighbour one base away suggests this may be a read error. The conserved closing phenylalanine or tryptophan is absent in this CDR3, likely reflecting a read error. Other nucleotide sequences from this sample produce the same CDR3. The chain combines TRBV5-1 with TRBJ2-1, with TRBD2 identical over 7 bases. From germline, CDR1 is SGHRS and CDR2 YFSETQ. J lost 2 bases, V lost 4 bases, and 6 bases had no gene match. CDR3 length equals 15 residues. DNA of the CDR3: TGCGCCAGCAGCGGCGGGGAGGGGCCCTACAATGAGCAGTTCCTC. This sequence encodes CASSGGEGPYNEQFL.

The V call is TRBV30, the J call TRBJ2-1, with D perhaps matching TRBD2 (6 bases). The germline V gene has CDR1 GTSNPN and CDR2 SVGIG (reference sequence). Deletions cut 3 bases from V and 3 bases from J, with 15 bases between. The CDR3 has 15 residues. Here the CDR3 DNA reads TGTGCCTGGAGGGGGGGAGAGAGATACTACAATGAGCAGTTCTTC. It codes for CAWRGGERYYNEQFF.

This clone was found many times. The J gene is TRBJ1-4, the V gene TRBV9; TRBD1 is a possible D gene (6 bases). V was pared by 0 bases and J by 7 bases, with 16 bases between. Germline V lookup: CDR1 SGDLS, CDR2 YYNGEE. The CDR3 runs 16 residues. The CDR3 protein is CASSVAGTPSVEKLFF. The CDR3 DNA reads TGTGCCAGCAGCGTAGCAGGGACACCCTCTGTTGAAAAACTGTTTTTT.

In this sample, this clone turned up once. The junction departs from germline at one end; a sequencing error may be responsible. CDR3 nucleotide sequence: TGTGCCAGCAGCCCTGGACTAGCGGGGGGCTCTGGTGCCAACTTCCTGACTTTC. This codes for CASSPGLAGGSGANFLTF. This chain uses TRBV7-8 with TRBJ2-6; 14 nucleotides align to TRBD2. Germline CDR1 reads SGHVS; CDR2 reads FQNEAQ. This CDR3 is built from 18 residues.

As for this clone: Other DNA sequences in the same sample also yield this CDR3. The V call is TRBV2, the J call TRBJ2-7; the D is unclear. V lost 7 bases and J 4 bases, leaving 14 bases between the germline ends. The CDR3 length is 13 residues. Germline V gene data show CDR1 as SNHLY and CDR2 as FYNNEI. The CDR3 is CASTEGPGYEQYF. DNA for the CDR3: TGTGCCAGCACCGAAGGTCCCGGTTACGAGCAGTACTTC.

This clone came up many times. The V call is TRBV25-1, the J call TRBJ1-1; the D gene is possibly TRBD1 (6 bases). Germline V gene data show CDR1 as MGHDK and CDR2 as SYGVNS. With 7 bases removed from V and 0 bases from J, the gap between germline ends came to 30 bases. The length of the CDR3 is 20 residues. This CDR3 reads CASTNSFDGAGAAMNTEAFF. CDR3 bases: TGTGCCAGCACCAACTCTTTTGACGGGGCAGGGGCAGCAATGAACACTGAAGCTTTCTTT.

The V gene is TRBV6-1, the J gene TRBJ1-2, with a weak D call TRBD1 (5 bases). Trimming left V 6 bases short and J 10 bases short, with 21 bases between. The CDR3 runs to 14 residues. The germline V gene encodes CDR1 MNHNS and CDR2 SASEGT. DNA of the CDR3: TGTGCCAGCAGGCTAGGACATGGCCCAACCCTCTACACCTTC. This gives the protein CASRLGHGPTLYTF.

This clone qualifies as medium-sized. The gene calls are TRBV19 and TRBJ2-7; no clear D gene. The CDR3 has 14 residues. The germline gives CDR1 LNHDA, CDR2 SQIVND (reference sequence). V lost 7 bases and J 4 bases, leaving 17 bases between the germline ends. CDR3 amino acids: CASKRRPDGYEQYF. In DNA form, the CDR3 reads TGTGCCAGTAAACGGCGGCCGGACGGATACGAGCAGTACTTC. The variable domain in full, completed from reference TRBV19 and TRBJ2-7, reads DGGITQSPKYLFRKEGQNVTLSCEQNLNHDAMYWYRQDPGQGLRLIYYSQIVNDFQKGDIAEGYSVSREKKESFPLTVTSAQKNPTAFYLCASKRRPDGYEQYFGPGTRLTVT.

This clone was recorded many times. The rearrangement joins TRBV20-1 to TRBJ2-1; 11 positions match TRBD1. The germline gives CDR1 DFQATT, CDR2 SNEGSKA (reference sequence). V was clipped by 6 bases and J by 4 bases; unmatched bases: 5. The CDR3 has 14 amino acids. The CDR3 DNA reads TGCAGTGCCATGGGACAGGGGGGATACAATGAGCAGTTCTTC. Its protein is CSAMGQGGYNEQFF.

V gene TRBV20-1 combines with J gene TRBJ2-3, with TRBD2 matching 10 bases. CDR3 length equals 16 residues. Germline V gene lookup returns CDR1 DFQATT and CDR2 SNEGSKA (reference sequence). Trimming cost V 2 bases and J 0 bases; bases outside gene matches: 5. CDR3 nucleotide sequence: TGCAGTGCTAGACTAGCGGGGGCAAGGAGCACAGATACGCAGTATTTT. As protein: CSARLAGARSTDTQYF.

This clone was recorded at least ten times. The chain joins TRBV7-2 to TRBJ1-1; no clear D gene. V was cut by 2 bases and J by 1 base, with 14 bases left in between. The germline V gene has CDR1 SGHTA and CDR2 FQGNSA. The CDR3 length is 16 residues. CDR3 in DNA: TGTGCCAGCAGCTTAACGGTGGGGATCCAGAACACTGAAGCTTTCTTT. It codes for CASSLTVGIQNTEAFF.

This clone was picked up many times. This chain links TRBV9 with TRBJ2-2; D may be TRBD1 (6 bases). CDR3 length equals 14 residues. V was shortened by 4 bases and J by 4 bases, with 11 bases between the two germline ends. Looked up from germline, CDR1 is SGDLS and CDR2 is YYNGEE. This CDR3 reads CASSSGESTGELFF. Here the CDR3 DNA reads TGTGCCAGCAGCTCAGGGGAGAGCACCGGGGAGCTGTTTTTT.